Here is one T cell receptor (beta chain) with its context. The data stem from a study of CD8 T cells in Susac syndrome. RNA totalling roughly 0.45 to 1 ug underwent reverse transcription with random hexamers. The TCR beta CDR3 was amplified by immunoSEQ multiplex PCR across 54 Vbeta, 13 Jbeta. TCRdb itself ran the immunoSEQ multiplex PCR reads through MiXCR, one entry per CDR3 protein. The sample yields around 130,000 distinct CDR3 sequences, roughly 80% seen once. Trimming removed 3 bases from V and 4 bases from J; junction bases left unmatched: 13. The CDR3 has 18 amino acids. Germline V lookup: CDR1 LNHDA, CDR2 SQIVND (reference sequence).

This TCR came from a human donor with multiple sclerosis. Sequenced sample: CD8+ T cells from PBMCs. The chain recombines TRBV19 with TRBJ2-1, with TRBD1 matching over 9 bases. This CDR3 is CASSISGGLGQGYNEQFF. CDR3 in DNA: TGTGCCAGTAGTATCTCGGGCGGATTGGGACAGGGTTACAATGAGCAGTTCTTC.